These 20 T cell receptor beta chains share one sample of origin, sequenced in a study of molecular identifiers for immune sequencing clone quantification. TCRdb redid the calling of the PCR reads with MiXCR, one entry per CDR3 protein. The sample has hundreds of thousands of distinct CDR3 sequences, approximately 24% seen once; the top ten hold 0.7% to 0.95%. The sequenced material came from naive CD8+ T cells from blood, with Jurkat cell RNA spiked in. Stated subset: FACS-sorted CD8+CD4-CCR7+CD45RA+ naive T cells. All receptors come from a human donor in good health. Some libraries in this study had Jurkat cell RNA spiked in.

The V gene is TRBV6-2 or TRBV6-3, the J gene TRBJ2-7; 7 positions agree with TRBD1. CDR1 is MNHEY, CDR2 SVGEGT, per germline. This CDR3 contains 16 residues. Trimming took 4 bases from V and 4 from J; bases not matched to a gene: 13. For the CDR3, the DNA is TGTGCCAGCAGTTCCCTACTCGGGACAGTCCCGTACGAGCAGTACTTC. This gives the protein CASSSLLGTVPYEQYF.

The table lists this clonotype with many counts. The rearrangement joins TRBV5-4 to TRBJ2-3; the match to TRBD2 covers 11 bases. Per germline, CDR1 SGHNT and CDR2 YYREEE (reference sequence). V trimming: 2 bases; J trimming: 3 bases; junction bases outside the gene matches: 14. The CDR3 extends over 19 amino acids. The CDR3 is CASSFSLAGGRGQTDTQYF. In DNA form, the CDR3 reads TGTGCCAGCAGCTTCTCTCTAGCGGGAGGCCGCGGCCAGACAGATACGCAGTATTTT.

This clonotype was detected ten times or more. The J gene is TRBJ2-7, the V gene TRBV20-1; TRBD2 matches 8 bases. Germline V CDR1 and CDR2: DFQATT, SNEGSKA (reference sequence). The CDR3 has 15 amino acids. Unmatched junction bases numbered 9, after V lost 3 bases and J lost 2 bases. CDR3 region: CSASPRGGLTYEQYF. The CDR3 coding sequence is TGCAGTGCTAGTCCCCGGGGGGGATTAACCTACGAGCAGTACTTC.

This clonotype was observed a few times. The chain uses TRBV6-5 and TRBJ2-3; weak D call: TRBD1 (5 bases). In germline, CDR1 is MNHEY, CDR2 SVGAGI. The CDR3 has 16 amino acids. V lost 0 bases and J 5 bases, leaving 15 bases between the germline ends. As DNA, the CDR3 is TGTGCCAGCAGTTACTCGTGGGGCAGAGTGGGAGATACGCAGTATTTT. Translation: CASSYSWGRVGDTQYF.

About this clonotype itself: A much larger clone sits a single nucleotide away, making a read error possible. The chain joins TRBV20-1 to TRBJ2-2; D is uncertain. Germline CDR1 and CDR2: DFQATT and SNEGSKA (reference sequence). The CDR3 totals 13 residues. V was cut by 2 bases and J by 3 bases, with 7 bases left in between. Here the CDR3 DNA reads TGCAGTGCTAGAATCCCAGACACCGGGGAGCTGTTTTTT. Amino acids: CSARIPDTGELFF.

About this clonotype itself: Sequence at one end of the junction differs from germline and may be a read error. CDR3 nucleotide sequence: TGCGCCAGCAGCCAAGTATGGGAGGGGGCCGACACTGCAGCTTTCTTT. Translated, it gives CASSQVWEGADTAAFF. V gene TRBV4-3 combines with J gene TRBJ1-1; 7 bases agree with TRBD1. The germline V gene has CDR1 LGHNA and CDR2 YSLEER. CDR3 length equals 16 residues.

V is TRBV12-3 or TRBV12-4 and J is TRBJ2-7; D gene unclear. The CDR3 extends over 13 amino acids. With 3 bases removed from V and 2 bases from J, the gap between germline ends came to 8 bases. CDR3 sequence: CASSFDIAYEQYF. In DNA, the CDR3 is TGTGCCAGCAGTTTTGACATCGCCTACGAGCAGTACTTC.

A remark on this clonotype: Just one base apart from a much larger clone, this may be a read error. This sequence joins TRBV7-9 and TRBJ2-2; possible D gene TRBD1, 6 bases. This CDR3 spans 15 amino acids. CDR1 is SEHNR, CDR2 FQNEAQ, per germline (reference sequence). The CDR3 loop reads CASSLVGHRTGELVF. The DNA of the CDR3 is TGTGCCAGCAGCTTAGTGGGACACAGGACCGGGGAGCTGGTTTTT.

The chain uses TRBV14 and TRBJ2-5; TRBD2 agrees at 9 bases. The germline CDR1 and CDR2 sequences are SGHDN and FVKESK. CDR3 size: 15 residues. V dropped 1 base and J dropped 5; count of bases not matched to a gene: 5. As DNA, the CDR3 is TGTGCCAGCAGCCAAGGACTAGCGGTTTGGGAGACCCAGTACTTC. Encoded protein: CASSQGLAVWETQYF.

This clonotype showed up many times. This rearrangement joins TRBV5-1 to TRBJ2-3, with TRBD1 identical over 8 bases. Germline CDR1 is SGHRS and CDR2 is YFSETQ. V lost 2 bases, J lost 2 bases, and 10 bases stayed unmatched. This CDR3 has 17 amino acids. The CDR3: CASSFSGTGEYTDTQYF. CDR3 DNA sequence: TGCGCCAGCAGCTTTTCCGGGACAGGTGAATACACAGATACGCAGTATTTT.

J is TRBJ2-1 and V is TRBV27, with a tentative D call TRBD2 (7 bases). The CDR3 sequence is 15 residues long. CDR1 MNHEY and CDR2 SMNVEV come from the germline V gene (reference sequence). Between the trimmed V and J ends, which lost 2 bases and 4 bases, there was a span of 12 bases. The CDR3 DNA reads TGTGCCAGCAGTTTAATGGCGGGGGCTTACAATGAGCAGTTCTTC. Translated, it gives CASSLMAGAYNEQFF.

This clonotype was detected only once. The junction differs from germline at one of its ends, possibly a read error. This chain connects TRBV12-3 or TRBV12-4 to TRBJ2-3; a weak D match, TRBD2 (5 bases). This CDR3 has 13 residues. This CDR3 reads CASSFAGTDMQYF. CDR3 DNA: TGTGCCAGCAGTTTTGCGGGCACAGATATGCAGTATTTT.

This clonotype was detected a few times. A read error may be the cause here, since a much bigger clone is one base away. V is TRBV29-1 and J is TRBJ1-1; D unresolved. The CDR3 contains 11 residues. Germline-derived CDR1 and CDR2 are SQVTM and ANQGSEA. CDR3 sequence reads: CSERSNTEALF. The CDR3 DNA reads as TGCAGCGAGCGCAGTAACACTGAAGCTCTCTTT.

This chain joins TRBV27 and TRBJ2-7; 9 bases align to TRBD2. Germline V lookup: CDR1 MNHEY, CDR2 SMNVEV (reference sequence). The CDR3 consists of 15 residues. V dropped 4 bases and J dropped 2; count of bases not matched to a gene: 6. The CDR3 DNA reads as TGTGCCAGCAGTTCCCGGACTAGCGCAACCTACGAGCAGTACTTC. Protein: CASSSRTSATYEQYF.

The chain recombines TRBV19 with TRBJ1-2; maybe TRBD1 (5 bases). Trimming pared 3 bases from V and 9 bases from J, leaving 20 bases between. Germline CDR1 reads LNHDA; CDR2 reads SQIVND (reference sequence). The CDR3 is made up of 15 amino acids. The CDR3 nucleotides are TGTGCCAGTAGTATTCGCGTGGGGGGTTTGGATAGCTACACCTTC. Its protein is CASSIRVGGLDSYTF.

In its sample, this clonotype was seen a few times. The genes are TRBV19 and TRBJ1-5; unclear D gene. V gave up 10 bases and J gave up 6 bases, with 22 bases separating them. Germline assignment: CDR1 LNHDA and CDR2 SQIVND (reference sequence). This CDR3 region has 15 residues. CDR3 in DNA: TGTGCCACCAGCGGTCCTTGGTCTCCTCCTCAGCCCCAGCATTTT. It codes for CATSGPWSPPQPQHF. The entire variable domain, with the rest obtained from reference TRBV19 and TRBJ1-5, is as follows: DGGITQSPKYLFRKEGQNVTLSCEQNLNHDAMYWYRQDPGQGLRLIYYSQIVNDFQKGDIAEGYSVSREKKESFPLTVTSAQKNPTAFYLCATSGPWSPPQPQHFGDGTRLSIL.

This clonotype is a singleton in its sample. Since a much larger clone is just one base distant, this may be a read error. The gene calls are TRBV28 and TRBJ2-3, with D possibly matching TRBD2 (6 bases). The CDR3 is 16 amino acids. Germline loops: CDR1 MDHEN, CDR2 SYDVKM. DNA of the CDR3: TGTGCCAGCAGTCCGTGGACTATTTTCTTCACAGATATGCAGTATTTT. Translating gives CASSPWTIFFTDMQYF.

This chain links TRBV20-1 with TRBJ2-1; 10 bases are a match to TRBD2. The V and J ends lost 0 bases and 6 bases, in that order; junction bases with no gene match: 8. CDR1 and CDR2 (germline): DFQATT, SNEGSKA (reference sequence). The CDR3 has 16 residues. CDR3 amino acids: CSARDPLAGVFNEQFF. The CDR3 nucleotides read TGCAGTGCTAGAGATCCTCTAGCGGGAGTTTTCAATGAGCAGTTCTTC.

A few counts support this clonotype. V gene TRBV29-1 combines with J gene TRBJ2-1, with 7 bases fitting TRBD2. CDR3 size: 15 residues. The V gene's germline CDR1 is SQVTM and CDR2 ANQGSEA. J was trimmed by 5 bases and V by 4 bases; bases with no gene match: 11. CDR3 coding DNA: TGCAGCGTTGGCCGACTAGCAGGGAACAACAATGAGCAGTTCTTC. Protein product: CSVGRLAGNNNEQFF.

This clonotype was seen more than once but under ten times. The V gene is TRBV6-2 or TRBV6-3, the J gene TRBJ1-2; 9 nucleotides agree with TRBD1. Germline V gives CDR1 MNHEY, CDR2 SVGEGT. The CDR3 runs 15 residues. J was trimmed by 5 bases and V by 7 bases; bases with no gene match: 11. The CDR3 protein is CASTPLDRGLYGYTF. The DNA for the CDR3 is TGTGCCAGCACCCCGCTGGACAGGGGATTGTATGGCTACACCTTC.